Below, one TCR beta chain is given with its context. Its antigen is as yet unknown. Method: immunoSEQ multiplex PCR; TCRdb's copy keeps in-frame clones and lacks some. The table lists about 23,000 clones, roughly three quarters of them singletons. Controls came from buffy coats of healthy blood donors. This record belongs to a study of STAT5B mutations in CD4+ large granular lymphocyte leukemia. Across the study: Among healthy controls, a particular HLA allele went with more CDR3 'QG' motifs. General study points: No patients shared main leukemic clonotypes, though roughly 25% appeared at low frequency elsewhere.

Sequenced input: CD4+ T cells from blood buffy coats. The receptor was derived from a human donor in good health.

CDR3 region: CASMSGLLSFEQYF. CDR3 DNA sequence: TGTGCCAGCATGTCTGGTCTACTTAGTTTCGAGCAGTACTTC. The chain employs TRBV2 and TRBJ2-7; D not certain. The ends were cut back, 7 bases at V and 6 bases at J, with 19 bases in the middle. CDR1 is SNHLY and CDR2 is FYNNEI in the germline V gene. The CDR3 runs to 14 residues.